The T cell receptor beta chain described here comes from a study of blood T cell repertoires in COVID-19. Across the study: Donors in the United States, Italy and Spain gave samples during acute or convalescent COVID-19. T cells, B-cell-depleted T cells, or PBMCs provided the cDNA or gDNA that served as material.

Source study methods: Reference gene primer amplification gave nucleated cell count estimates. Sequencing was performed with immunoSEQ multiplex PCR; in TCRdb, only in-frame clones are kept and a portion is missing. V, J and clone size reflect that table, while D and trimming were determined from the DNA. The table records about 380,000 clones, approximately 90% of them present only once. V lost 3 bases and J 2 bases, leaving 11 bases between the germline ends. Germline assignment: CDR1 MNHEY and CDR2 SMNVEV (reference sequence). The CDR3 contains 14 residues. The study drew participants aged about 18 to 95 years from around 24 US areas.

This TCR was recovered from a woman between 18 and 30 years old who had recovered from COVID-19. Sequencing used PBMCs or T cells enriched from blood (not recorded which). The V and J genes are TRBV27 and TRBJ2-7; D gene unclear. The CDR3 here is CASSFNFLAYEQYF. CDR3 coding DNA: TGTGCCAGCAGTTTTAATTTCTTAGCCTACGAGCAGTACTTC.